This T cell receptor beta chain was recorded in a study of blood T cell repertoires in COVID-19 (TCRdb year 2020). General notes on the study: Samples from collaborators originated in the United States, Italy and Spain and spanned both the acute and convalescent phases of COVID-19. The material from the prospective study consisted of cDNA or gDNA derived from T cells, B-cell-depleted T cells, or PBMCs. Subjects who had been exposed to COVID-19, were actively infected with it, or had recovered from it provided the deeply sampled blood TCRbeta repertoires that made up the dataset. The repertoires were made available in a free public database intended to serve as a resource for research on the immune response to SARS-CoV-2. The samples were drawn from two sources: the first 160 participants of the ongoing ImmuneRACE study, and 950 to 1,500 subjects contributed by 6 global collaborators. Sample metadata almost always included a de-identified subject ID, COVID-19 status, age in years and sex. Where available, HLA class I and class II types were obtained from metadata supplied by the sample provider rather than from assay-based typing.

Each collaborating institution followed its own protocols to collect whole blood in K2EDTA tubes. For TCRbeta analysis, collaborators shipped samples in one of three forms: frozen whole blood, isolated PBMCs, or DNA extracted from either of those sample types. In the case of this clone: The antigen it recognizes is unknown. No much larger clonotype is one base removed from it; base qualities were not supplied.

The immunoSEQ Assay, a bias-controlled multiplex PCR, was used to amplify TCRbeta CDR3 regions from genomic DNA. The authors' pipeline ran thus. The number of nucleated cells in each sample was estimated by amplification of reference gene primers within the assay. To quantify the absolute abundance of each unique TCRbeta CDR3 rearrangement, sequence reads were collapsed and filtered. For each sample, productive Simpson clonality was calculated as the square root of Simpson's diversity index across productive rearrangements. Entries here come from immuneACCESS through TCRdb and include only in-frame sequences with V and J called. Some clones fail to appear in such tables; in the studies checked, an unresolved V gene covers under half of the shortfall, and the cause of the remainder is unknown. That table supplies the V and J calls and clone size; D and trimming were determined from the DNA. This sample is represented by approximately 140,000 clones; 80% of them were singletons. Together, the top ten hold under 15% of the sample.

At the junction V is shortened by 6 bases and J by 4 bases, with 16 bases in between. The CDR3 runs 15 residues from the cysteine to the phenylalanine. CDR3 DNA is the only sequence kept; it has 45 bases, read in frame from the first base. Based on the germline V gene (reference sequence), the CDR1 and CDR2 sequences are LNHDA and SQIVND. On the study overall, not on this receptor specifically: The quantity of clinical and demographic metadata differed by source and by participant and was supplied without curation.

The chain is made from TRBV19 and TRBJ2-4; 5 matching bases give a weak D call of TRBD2. Sequences were obtained from peripheral blood. The source is a man aged 55 to 70 with active or convalescent COVID-19. CDR3 protein: CASRPLGSGKNIQYF. The DNA sequence is as follows: TGTGCCAGTAGACCCCTAGGGAGCGGAAAAAACATTCAGTACTTC. Outside the CDR3, residues come from the reference TRBV19 and TRBJ2-4 proteins, so the full variable domain is: DGGITQSPKYLFRKEGQNVTLSCEQNLNHDAMYWYRQDPGQGLRLIYYSQIVNDFQKGDIAEGYSVSREKKESFPLTVTSAQKNPTAFYLCASRPLGSGKNIQYFGAGTRLSVL.